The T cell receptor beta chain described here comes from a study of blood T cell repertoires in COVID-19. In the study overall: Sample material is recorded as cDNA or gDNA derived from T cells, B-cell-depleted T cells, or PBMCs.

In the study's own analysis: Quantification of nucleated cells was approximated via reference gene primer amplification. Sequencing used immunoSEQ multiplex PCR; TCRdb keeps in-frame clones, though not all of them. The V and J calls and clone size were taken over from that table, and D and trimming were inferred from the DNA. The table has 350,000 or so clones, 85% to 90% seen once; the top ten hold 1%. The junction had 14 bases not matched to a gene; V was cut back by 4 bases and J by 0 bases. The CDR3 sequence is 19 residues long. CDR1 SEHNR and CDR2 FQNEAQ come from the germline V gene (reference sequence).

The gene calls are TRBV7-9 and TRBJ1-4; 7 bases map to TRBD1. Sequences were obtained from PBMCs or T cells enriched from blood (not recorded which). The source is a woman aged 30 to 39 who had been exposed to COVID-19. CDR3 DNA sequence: TGTGCCAGCAGCTCCTCCGACAGGGAATATCCTGCAACTAATGAAAAACTGTTTTTT. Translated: CASSSSDREYPATNEKLFF.